One sample yielded the 25 T cell receptor beta chains listed below, sequenced in a study of blood T cell repertoires in COVID-19. Using immunoSEQ multiplex PCR, the repertoire was profiled, and TCRdb retains in-frame clones only, with some absent. The profile covers more than 200,000 clones, with about 88% appearing a single time and 1.5% to 2% taken by the ten largest. Sequencing was carried out using PBMCs or T cells enriched from blood (not recorded which). The receptors here all came from a woman in her forties or fifties who had recovered from COVID-19.

This chain joins TRBV11-2 and TRBJ2-1; 8 nucleotides match TRBD1. This CDR3 spans 14 amino acids. Germline assignment: CDR1 SGHAT and CDR2 FQNNGV. V lost 6 bases and J lost 5; bases outside the gene matches: 6. CDR3 residues: CASRGTGYDNEQFF. The CDR3 DNA reads as TGTGCCAGCAGGGGGACAGGCTACGACAATGAGCAGTTCTTC.

This clone showed up just once. The chain employs TRBV7-6 and TRBJ2-2, with 8 nucleotides matching TRBD1. V was pared by 3 bases and J by 1 base, with 4 bases of the junction left unmatched. This CDR3 is 16 amino acids long. The V gene's germline CDR1 is SGHVS and CDR2 FNYEAQ. In DNA, the CDR3 is TGTGCCAGCAGCTTGGAACAGGGGGGGAACACCGGGGAGCTGTTTTTT. It codes for CASSLEQGGNTGELFF.

The V and J genes are TRBV3-1 (or the pseudogene TRBV3-2) and TRBJ2-5; D may be TRBD2 (5 bases). Trimming left V 4 bases short and J 5 bases short, with 17 bases between. The CDR3 has 15 residues. Germline V gives CDR1 LGHDT, CDR2 YNNKEL (reference sequence). CDR3 protein: CASSLRLMRAETQYF. Here the CDR3 DNA reads TGTGCCAGCAGCCTCCGCCTAATGAGGGCGGAGACCCAGTACTTC.

This sequence joins TRBV10-3 and TRBJ2-2; 10 bases are a match to TRBD2. The V gene end was trimmed by 5 bases and the J gene end by 3 bases; junction bases not matched to a gene: 9. Germline loops: CDR1 ENHRY, CDR2 SYGVKD. This CDR3 comprises 17 residues. CDR3 loop: CAISLSSGSVYTGELFF. Written as DNA, the CDR3 is TGTGCCATCAGTCTCTCTAGCGGGAGTGTCTACACCGGGGAGCTGTTTTTT.

This chain uses TRBV18 with TRBJ2-2; D remains ambiguous. The CDR3 has 15 amino acids. V was shortened by 7 bases and J by 4 bases, with 16 bases between the two germline ends. Germline loops: CDR1 KGHSH, CDR2 LQKENI. The CDR3 region has the DNA TGTGCCAGCTACTTCTCCAACGAACCCACCGGGGAGCTGTTTTTT. It specifies CASYFSNEPTGELFF.

The chain links TRBV28 to TRBJ1-6, with D tentatively TRBD1 (5 bases). CDR1 MDHEN and CDR2 SYDVKM come from the germline V gene. Trimming removed 4 bases from V and 8 bases from J, with 21 bases in between. The CDR3 loop spans 17 amino acids. CDR3 in amino acids: CASSSYLGRTDDSPLHF. The CDR3 coding sequence is TGTGCCAGCAGTTCCTACCTGGGGCGCACAGACGATTCACCCCTCCACTTT.

The chain carries TRBV5-1 and TRBJ2-7; D possibly corresponds to TRBD1 (5 bases). The CDR3 loop spans 14 amino acids. V lost 0 bases and J 8 bases, leaving 15 bases between the germline ends. In germline, CDR1 is SGHRS, CDR2 YFSETQ. The CDR3 reads CASSLDRTSEKQYF. The CDR3 DNA sequence: TGCGCCAGCAGCTTGGACAGGACATCCGAAAAGCAGTACTTC.

The chain links TRBV28 to TRBJ2-7; the D gene is possibly TRBD2 (6 bases). CDR1 and CDR2 (germline): MDHEN, SYDVKM. Trimming removed 6 bases from V and 3 bases from J, with 18 bases in between. The CDR3 is 15 amino acids. The CDR3 reads CASRPGTEELYEQYF. For the CDR3, the DNA is TGTGCCAGCAGACCCGGGACTGAGGAACTCTACGAGCAGTACTTC.

This chain's CDR3 is CASRRLSGAGNTIYF. CDR3 coding DNA: TGCGCCAGCAGACGACTCTCAGGGGCTGGAAACACCATATATTTT. The chain is built from TRBV5-1 and TRBJ1-3; a possible D gene is TRBD1 (6 bases). Germline assignment: CDR1 SGHRS and CDR2 YFSETQ. V lost 5 bases, J lost 2 bases, and 14 bases lay in between. The CDR3 consists of 15 residues. The full variable domain, in which reference TRBV5-1 and TRBJ1-3 provide the parts outside the CDR3, is KAGVTQTPRYLIKTRGQQVTLSCSPISGHRSVSWYQQTPGQGLQFLFEYFSETQRNKGNFPGRFSGRQFSNSRSEMNVSTLELGDSALYLCASRRLSGAGNTIYFGEGSWLTVV.

This chain uses TRBV6-5 with TRBJ2-2, with D unclear. Looked up from germline, CDR1 is MNHEY and CDR2 is SVGAGI. V lost 6 bases and J 1 base, leaving 3 bases between the germline ends. The CDR3 has 12 residues. CDR3 DNA: TGTGCCAGCAGACAGAACACCGGGGAGCTGTTTTTT. Translating it yields CASRQNTGELFF.

The chain carries TRBV30 and TRBJ1-3; D is uncertain. V shed 3 bases and J shed 0 bases, with 12 bases lying between them. This CDR3 comprises 15 residues. Germline CDR1 and CDR2: GTSNPN and SVGIG (reference sequence). This chain's CDR3 is CAWSPFSGSGNTIYF. CDR3 bases: TGTGCCTGGAGCCCCTTCAGCGGCTCTGGAAACACCATATATTTT.

The J gene is TRBJ2-1, the V gene TRBV29-1; D possibly corresponds to TRBD2 (6 bases). The CDR3 spans 14 residues. Germline CDR1 SQVTM, CDR2 ANQGSEA. V lost 3 bases to trimming and J lost 0 bases, with 9 bases between them. CDR3 DNA: TGCAGCGTTGACCGGGAGAGCTCCTACAATGAGCAGTTCTTC. Translating gives CSVDRESSYNEQFF.

In its sample, this clone was seen a few times. The chain joins TRBV28 to TRBJ1-4; D might be TRBD1 (5 bases). The CDR3 covers 15 residues. V was cut by 6 bases and J by 7 bases, with 18 bases left in between. In germline, CDR1 is MDHEN, CDR2 SYDVKM. In DNA form, the CDR3 reads TGTGCCAGCAGCCCATCCCTAGGACATGGTGAAAAACTGTTTTTT. This translates into CASSPSLGHGEKLFF.

This clone has only one observation. The J gene is TRBJ2-7, the V gene TRBV28, with 10 bases identical to TRBD1. J lost 9 bases, V lost 4 bases, and 15 bases had no gene match. There are 16 residues in the CDR3. CDR1 and CDR2 (germline): MDHEN, SYDVKM. CDR3 sequence (DNA): TGTGCCAGCAGTTCGCCCGGGACAGGGGCTTCCTGGGTGCAGTACTTC. Protein sequence: CASSSPGTGASWVQYF. The complete variable domain, with remaining parts taken from reference TRBV28 and TRBJ2-7, reads DVKVTQSSRYLVKRTGEKVFLECVQDMDHENMFWYRQDPGLGLRLIYFSYDVKMKEKGDIPEGYSVSREKKERFSLILESASTNQTSMYLCASSSPGTGASWVQYFGPGTRLTVT.

CDR3: CASSRGTSGSFGEQFF. The CDR3 DNA reads as TGTGCCAGCAGTCGCGGGACTAGCGGGAGTTTCGGTGAGCAGTTCTTC. The chain joins TRBV28 to TRBJ2-1; 14 bases align to TRBD2. Unmatched junction bases numbered 9, after V lost 5 bases and J lost 9 bases. The CDR3 contains 16 residues. Germline CDR1 reads MDHEN; CDR2 reads SYDVKM.

This rearrangement joins TRBV7-2 to TRBJ2-5, with D possibly being TRBD1 (5 bases). CDR1 is SGHTA and CDR2 is FQGNSA in the germline V gene. Trimming left V 2 bases short and J 1 base short, with 8 bases between. The CDR3 loop spans 14 amino acids. In nucleotides, the CDR3 is TGTGCCAGCAGCTTATGGGGCGGCCAAGAGACCCAGTACTTC. It translates to CASSLWGGQETQYF.

The gene calls are TRBV28 and TRBJ2-3, with 7 bases matching TRBD2. This CDR3 is built from 13 residues. Germline CDR1 MDHEN, CDR2 SYDVKM. J lost 10 bases, V lost 6 bases, and 10 bases had no gene match. The CDR3 sequence is CASRGGGLAAQYF. CDR3 sequence (DNA): TGTGCCAGCAGGGGGGGAGGGCTAGCGGCGCAGTATTTT.

This chain links TRBV4-1 with TRBJ1-2, with a tentative D call TRBD1 (5 bases). V shed 0 bases and J shed 1 base, with 6 bases lying between them. Looked up from germline, CDR1 is MGHRA and CDR2 is YSYEKL. The CDR3 is made up of 14 amino acids. For the CDR3, the DNA is TGCGCCAGCAGCCAAGACGGGGGTAACTATGGCTACACCTTC. This gives the protein CASSQDGGNYGYTF.

The chain employs TRBV6-5 and TRBJ2-7, with 7 bases identical to TRBD1. The germline gives CDR1 MNHEY, CDR2 SVGAGI. V trimming: 5 bases; J trimming: 7 bases; junction bases outside the gene matches: 14. The CDR3 totals 15 residues. In nucleotides, the CDR3 is TGTGCCAGCAGTAGAACGCAACAGGGGAATCATGAGCAGTACTTC. Protein: CASSRTQQGNHEQYF.

This chain links TRBV21-1 with TRBJ2-1; the DNA was not used to check the table's D call, TRBD2. TRBV21-1 is shown as a pseudogene. The CDR3 has 16 amino acids. For the CDR3, the DNA is TGTGCCAGCAGCAAAGAGCTAGCGGGAGGTTCTAATGAGCAGTTCTTC. This encodes CASSKELAGGSNEQFF.

This clone was seen more than once but under ten times. The chain couples TRBV7-6 to TRBJ2-3, with 7 nucleotides matching TRBD2. This CDR3 is 14 amino acids long. Trimming took 4 bases from V and 0 from J; bases not matched to a gene: 1. Per germline, CDR1 SGHVS and CDR2 FNYEAQ. CDR3 coding DNA: TGTGCCAGCAGCTCCGGGAGGAGCACAGATACGCAGTATTTT. As protein: CASSSGRSTDTQYF.

This chain uses TRBV27 with TRBJ2-3, with D unresolved. The length of the CDR3 is 12 residues. V lost 5 bases and J lost 5, with 8 bases in between. Germline CDR1 is MNHEY and CDR2 is SMNVEV (reference sequence). CDR3 nucleotides: TGTGCCAGCAGTCCACCGGGAGATACGCAGTATTTT. Translation gives CASSPPGDTQYF.

The genes are TRBV7-9 and TRBJ2-1, with 10 bases matching TRBD2. Looked up from germline, CDR1 is SEHNR and CDR2 is FQNEAQ (reference sequence). V was clipped by 5 bases and J by 7 bases; unmatched bases: 14. The CDR3 runs 17 residues. The chain's CDR3 is CASSAIPAGGVWNEQFF. The CDR3 DNA sequence: TGTGCCAGCAGCGCCATTCCAGCGGGAGGGGTATGGAATGAGCAGTTCTTC.

This rearrangement joins TRBV9 to TRBJ1-1; D is unclear. The CDR3 extends over 13 amino acids. V was cut by 2 bases and J by 8 bases, with 13 bases left in between. Germline V CDR1 and CDR2: SGDLS, YYNGEE. The chain's CDR3 is CASSVTLASEAFF. DNA for the CDR3: TGTGCCAGCAGCGTGACTCTTGCCTCGGAAGCTTTCTTT.

The J gene is TRBJ1-5, the V gene TRBV23-1; D is possibly TRBD1 (5 bases). TRBV23-1 falls under the ORF class, with uncertain function. V was shortened by 2 bases and J by 6 bases, with 11 bases between the two germline ends. The CDR3 totals 14 residues. The CDR3 reads CASSQKRGGQPQHF. CDR3 nucleotide sequence: TGCGCCAGCAGTCAAAAAAGGGGTGGTCAGCCCCAGCATTTT.